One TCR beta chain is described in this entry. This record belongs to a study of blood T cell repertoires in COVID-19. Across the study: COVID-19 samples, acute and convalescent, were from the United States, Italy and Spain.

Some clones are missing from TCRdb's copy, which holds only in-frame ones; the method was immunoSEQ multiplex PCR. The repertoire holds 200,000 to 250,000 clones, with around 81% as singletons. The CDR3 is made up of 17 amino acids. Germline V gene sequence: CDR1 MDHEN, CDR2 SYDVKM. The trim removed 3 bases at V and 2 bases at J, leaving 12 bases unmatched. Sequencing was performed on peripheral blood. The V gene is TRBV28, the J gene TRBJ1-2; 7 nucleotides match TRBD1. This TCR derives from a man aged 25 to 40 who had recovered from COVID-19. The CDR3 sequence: CASSFVVDRAYNYGYTF. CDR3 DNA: TGTGCCAGCAGTTTCGTTGTAGACAGGGCTTACAACTATGGCTACACCTTC.